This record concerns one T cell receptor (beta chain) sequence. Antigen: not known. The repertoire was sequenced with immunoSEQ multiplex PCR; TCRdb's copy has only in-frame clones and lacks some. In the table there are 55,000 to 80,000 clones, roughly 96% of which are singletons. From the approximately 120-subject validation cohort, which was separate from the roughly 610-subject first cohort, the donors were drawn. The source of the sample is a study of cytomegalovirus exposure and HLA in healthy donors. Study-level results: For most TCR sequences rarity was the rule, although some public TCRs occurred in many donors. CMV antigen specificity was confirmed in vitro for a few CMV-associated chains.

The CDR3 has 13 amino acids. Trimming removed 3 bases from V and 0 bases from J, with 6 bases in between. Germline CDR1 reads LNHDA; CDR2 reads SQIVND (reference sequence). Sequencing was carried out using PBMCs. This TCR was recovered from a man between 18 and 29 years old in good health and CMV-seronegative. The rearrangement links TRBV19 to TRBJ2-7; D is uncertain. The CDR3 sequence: CASSITYSYEQYF. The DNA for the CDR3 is TGTGCCAGTAGTATCACCTACTCCTACGAGCAGTACTTC.